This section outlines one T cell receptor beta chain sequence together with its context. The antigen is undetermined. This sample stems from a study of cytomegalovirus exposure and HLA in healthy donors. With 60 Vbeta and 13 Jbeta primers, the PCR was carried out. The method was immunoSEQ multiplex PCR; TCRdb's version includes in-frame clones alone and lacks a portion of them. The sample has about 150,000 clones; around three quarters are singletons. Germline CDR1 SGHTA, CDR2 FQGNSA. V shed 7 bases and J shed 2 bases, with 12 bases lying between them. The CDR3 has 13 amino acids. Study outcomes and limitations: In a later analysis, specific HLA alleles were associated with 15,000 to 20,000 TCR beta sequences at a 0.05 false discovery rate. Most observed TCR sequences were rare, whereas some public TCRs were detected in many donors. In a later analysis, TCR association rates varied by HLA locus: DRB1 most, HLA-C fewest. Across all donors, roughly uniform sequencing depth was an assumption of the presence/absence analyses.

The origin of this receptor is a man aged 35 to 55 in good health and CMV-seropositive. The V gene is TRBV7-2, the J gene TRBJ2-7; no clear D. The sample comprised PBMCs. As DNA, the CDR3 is TGTGCCAGCACCCTCGGCGGAGCCTACGAGCAGTACTTC. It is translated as CASTLGGAYEQYF.